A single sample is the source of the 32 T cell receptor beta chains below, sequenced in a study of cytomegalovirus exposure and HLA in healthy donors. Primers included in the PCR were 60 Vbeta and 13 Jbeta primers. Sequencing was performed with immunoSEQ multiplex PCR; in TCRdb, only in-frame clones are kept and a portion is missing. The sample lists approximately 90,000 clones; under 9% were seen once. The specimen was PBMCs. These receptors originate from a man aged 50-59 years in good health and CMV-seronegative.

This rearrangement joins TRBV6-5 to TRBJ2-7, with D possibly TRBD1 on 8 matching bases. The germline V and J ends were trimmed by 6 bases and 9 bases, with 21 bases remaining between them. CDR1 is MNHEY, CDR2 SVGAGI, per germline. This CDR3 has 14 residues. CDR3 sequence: CASSADRGGHGQYF. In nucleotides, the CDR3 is TGTGCCAGCAGCGCCGACAGGGGAGGGCATGGGCAGTACTTC.

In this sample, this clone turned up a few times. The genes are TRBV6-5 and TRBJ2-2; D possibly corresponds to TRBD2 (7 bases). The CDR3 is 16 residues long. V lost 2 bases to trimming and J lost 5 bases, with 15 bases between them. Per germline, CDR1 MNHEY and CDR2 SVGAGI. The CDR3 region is CASSYTGGRSTGELFF. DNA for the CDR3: TGTGCCAGCAGTTACACCGGGGGGCGCAGTACCGGGGAGCTGTTTTTT.

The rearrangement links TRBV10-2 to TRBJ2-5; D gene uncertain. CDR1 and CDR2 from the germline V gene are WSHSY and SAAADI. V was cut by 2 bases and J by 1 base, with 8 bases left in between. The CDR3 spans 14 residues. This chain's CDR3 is CASSEIWPQETQYF. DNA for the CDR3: TGCGCCAGCAGTGAGATTTGGCCCCAAGAGACCCAGTACTTC.

The CDR3 DNA reads TGCGCCAGCAGTGAGTTTTGGGGCCGGAGCTCCTATAATTCACCCCTCCACTTT. This encodes CASSEFWGRSSYNSPLHF. This sequence joins TRBV10-1 and TRBJ1-6; D might be TRBD1 (5 bases). Germline lookup yields CDR1 WNHNN and CDR2 SYGVQD (reference sequence). Trimming left V 1 base short and J 0 bases short, with 13 bases between. The CDR3 covers 18 residues.

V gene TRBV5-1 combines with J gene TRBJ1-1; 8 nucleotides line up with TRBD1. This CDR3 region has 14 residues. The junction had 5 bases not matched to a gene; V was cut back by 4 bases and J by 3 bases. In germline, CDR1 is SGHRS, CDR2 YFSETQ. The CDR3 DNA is TGCGCCAGCAGCCCGACAGGGGAGTACACTGAAGCTTTCTTT. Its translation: CASSPTGEYTEAFF.

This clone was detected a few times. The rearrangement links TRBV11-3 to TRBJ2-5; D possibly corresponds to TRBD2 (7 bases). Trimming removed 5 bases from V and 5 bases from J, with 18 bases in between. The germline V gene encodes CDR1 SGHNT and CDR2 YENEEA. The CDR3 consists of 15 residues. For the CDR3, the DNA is TGTGCCAGCAGCGCGAGGGGGGGCTCGGGGGAGACCCAGTACTTC. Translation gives CASSARGGSGETQYF.

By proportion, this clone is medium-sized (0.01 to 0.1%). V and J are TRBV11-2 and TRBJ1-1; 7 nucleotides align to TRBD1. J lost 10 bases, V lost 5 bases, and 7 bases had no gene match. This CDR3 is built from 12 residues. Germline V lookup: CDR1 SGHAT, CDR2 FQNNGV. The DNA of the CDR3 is TGTGCCAGCAGCGATGAGGGGGCAGGAGCTTTCTTT. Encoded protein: CASSDEGAGAFF.

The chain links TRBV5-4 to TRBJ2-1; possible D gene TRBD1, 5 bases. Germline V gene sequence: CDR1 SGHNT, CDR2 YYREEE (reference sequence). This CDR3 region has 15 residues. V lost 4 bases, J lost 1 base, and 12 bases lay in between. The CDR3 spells CASSPPRGSYNEQFF. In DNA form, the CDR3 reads TGTGCCAGCAGCCCCCCTAGGGGTTCCTACAATGAGCAGTTCTTC.

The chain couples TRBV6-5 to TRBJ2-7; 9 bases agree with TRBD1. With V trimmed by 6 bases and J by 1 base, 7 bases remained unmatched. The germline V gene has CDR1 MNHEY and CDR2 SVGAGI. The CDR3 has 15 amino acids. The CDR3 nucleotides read TGTGCCAGCAGCTTACAGGGGGCTAAATCCTACGAGCAGTACTTC. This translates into CASSLQGAKSYEQYF.

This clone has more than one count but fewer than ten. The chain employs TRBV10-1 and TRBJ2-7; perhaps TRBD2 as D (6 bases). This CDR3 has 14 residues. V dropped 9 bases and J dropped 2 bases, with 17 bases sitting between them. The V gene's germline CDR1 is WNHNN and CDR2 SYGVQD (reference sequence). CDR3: CASFSAGRPYEQYF. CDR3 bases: TGCGCCAGTTTCTCAGCGGGCCGCCCCTACGAGCAGTACTTC.

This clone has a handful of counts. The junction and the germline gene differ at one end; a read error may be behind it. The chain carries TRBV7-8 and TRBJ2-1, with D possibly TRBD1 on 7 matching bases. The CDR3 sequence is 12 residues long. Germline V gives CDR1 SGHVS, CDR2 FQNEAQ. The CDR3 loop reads CASSPGDSSPIF. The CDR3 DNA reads TGTGCCAGCAGCCCGGGGGACAGTTCCCCGATCTTC.

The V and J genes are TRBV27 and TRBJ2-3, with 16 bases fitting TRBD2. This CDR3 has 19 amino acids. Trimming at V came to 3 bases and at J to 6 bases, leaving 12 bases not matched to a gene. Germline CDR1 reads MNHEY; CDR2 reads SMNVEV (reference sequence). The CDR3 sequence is CASSFSGLAGGFSADTQYF. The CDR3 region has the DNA TGTGCCAGCAGTTTTTCGGGACTAGCGGGAGGGTTTTCAGCGGATACGCAGTATTTT.

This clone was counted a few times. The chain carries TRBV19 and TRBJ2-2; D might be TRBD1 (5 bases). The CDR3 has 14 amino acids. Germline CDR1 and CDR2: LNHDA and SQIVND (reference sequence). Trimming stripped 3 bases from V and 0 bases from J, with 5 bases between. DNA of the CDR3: TGTGCCAGTAGTATCAGGGCGAACACCGGGGAGCTGTTTTTT. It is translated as CASSIRANTGELFF.

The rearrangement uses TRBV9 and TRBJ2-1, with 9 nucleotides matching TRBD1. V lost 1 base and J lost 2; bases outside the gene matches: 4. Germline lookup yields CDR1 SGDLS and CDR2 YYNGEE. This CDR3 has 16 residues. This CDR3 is CASSVTGTGPYNEQFF. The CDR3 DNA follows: TGTGCCAGCAGCGTAACCGGGACAGGGCCCTACAATGAGCAGTTCTTC.

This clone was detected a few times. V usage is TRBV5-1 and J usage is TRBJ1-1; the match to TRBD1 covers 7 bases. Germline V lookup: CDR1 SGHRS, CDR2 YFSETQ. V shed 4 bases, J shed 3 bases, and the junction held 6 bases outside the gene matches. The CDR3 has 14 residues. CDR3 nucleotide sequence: TGCGCCAGCAGCAGCAGGGGGGACTACACTGAAGCTTTCTTT. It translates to CASSSRGDYTEAFF.

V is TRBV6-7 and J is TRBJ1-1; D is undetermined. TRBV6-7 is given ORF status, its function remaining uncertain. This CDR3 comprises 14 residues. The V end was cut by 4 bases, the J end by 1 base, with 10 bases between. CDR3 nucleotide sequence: TGTGCCAGCAGTTCCCCCGGGGAGAACACTGAAGCTTTCTTT. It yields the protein CASSSPGENTEAFF.

The CDR3 spells CASSLAAGAGTDTQYF. DNA of the CDR3: TGTGCCAGCAGCTTAGCAGCGGGGGCGGGAACAGATACGCAGTATTTT. This chain joins TRBV7-9 and TRBJ2-3, with 8 bases lining up with TRBD2. The CDR3 has 16 residues. Germline lookup yields CDR1 SEHNR and CDR2 FQNEAQ (reference sequence). Trimming took 0 bases from V and 3 from J; bases not matched to a gene: 5.

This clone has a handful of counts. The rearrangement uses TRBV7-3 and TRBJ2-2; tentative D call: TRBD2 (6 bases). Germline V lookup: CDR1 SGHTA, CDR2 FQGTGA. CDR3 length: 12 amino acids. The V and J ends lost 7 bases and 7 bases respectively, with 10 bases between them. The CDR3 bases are TGTGCCAGCACCGCCGGGGGCGGGGAGCTGTTTTTT. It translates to CASTAGGGELFF.

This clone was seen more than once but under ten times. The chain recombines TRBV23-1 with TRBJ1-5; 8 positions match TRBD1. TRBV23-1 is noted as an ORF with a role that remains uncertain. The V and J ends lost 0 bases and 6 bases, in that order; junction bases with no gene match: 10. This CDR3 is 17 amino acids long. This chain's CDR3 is CASSQSKAGGLSQPQHF. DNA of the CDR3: TGCGCCAGCAGTCAATCGAAAGCAGGGGGCCTCAGTCAGCCCCAGCATTTT.

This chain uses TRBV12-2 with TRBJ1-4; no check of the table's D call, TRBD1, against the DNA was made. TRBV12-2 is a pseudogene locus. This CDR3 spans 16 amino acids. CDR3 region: CASRLTGQGGNEKLFF. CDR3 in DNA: TGTGCAAGTCGCTTAACAGGACAGGGGGGGAATGAAAAACTGTTTTTT.

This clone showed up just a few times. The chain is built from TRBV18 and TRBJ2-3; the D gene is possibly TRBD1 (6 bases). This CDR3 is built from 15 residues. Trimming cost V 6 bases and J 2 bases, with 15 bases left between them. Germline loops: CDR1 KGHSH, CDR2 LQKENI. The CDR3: CASSPLDSYTDTQYF. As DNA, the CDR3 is TGTGCCAGCTCGCCTTTGGACAGCTACACAGATACGCAGTATTTT.

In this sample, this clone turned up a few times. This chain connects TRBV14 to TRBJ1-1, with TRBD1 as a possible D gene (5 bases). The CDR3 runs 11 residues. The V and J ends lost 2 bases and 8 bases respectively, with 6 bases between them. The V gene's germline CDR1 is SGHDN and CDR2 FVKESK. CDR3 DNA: TGTGCCAGCAGCCAAAAGGGGGAAGCTTTCTTT. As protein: CASSQKGEAFF.

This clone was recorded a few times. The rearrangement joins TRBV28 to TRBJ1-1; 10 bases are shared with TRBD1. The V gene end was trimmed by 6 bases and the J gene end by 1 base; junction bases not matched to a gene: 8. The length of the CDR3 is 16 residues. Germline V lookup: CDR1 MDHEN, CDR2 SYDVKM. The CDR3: CASRDRDRGANTEAFF. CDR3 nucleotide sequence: TGTGCCAGCAGGGACCGGGACAGGGGCGCGAACACTGAAGCTTTCTTT.

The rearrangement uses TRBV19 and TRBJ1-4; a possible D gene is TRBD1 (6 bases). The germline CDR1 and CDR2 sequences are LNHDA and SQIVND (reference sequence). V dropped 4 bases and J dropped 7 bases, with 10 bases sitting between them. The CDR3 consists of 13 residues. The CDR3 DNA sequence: TGTGCCAGTAGTACCCGGACAGCTGAAAAACTGTTTTTT. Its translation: CASSTRTAEKLFF.

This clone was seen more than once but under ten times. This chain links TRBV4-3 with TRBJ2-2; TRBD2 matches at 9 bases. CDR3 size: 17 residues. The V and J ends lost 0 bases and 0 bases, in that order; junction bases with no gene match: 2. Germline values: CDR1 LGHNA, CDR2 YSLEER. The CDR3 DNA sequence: TGCGCCAGCAGCCAAGATATAGCGGGAGCGAACACCGGGGAGCTGTTTTTT. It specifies CASSQDIAGANTGELFF.

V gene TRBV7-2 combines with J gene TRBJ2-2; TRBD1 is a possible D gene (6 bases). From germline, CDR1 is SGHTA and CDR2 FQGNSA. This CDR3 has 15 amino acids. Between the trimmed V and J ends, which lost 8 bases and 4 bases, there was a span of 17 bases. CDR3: CASSTGTVGTGELFF. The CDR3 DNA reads TGTGCCAGCTCCACAGGGACCGTCGGCACCGGGGAGCTGTTTTTT.

The CDR3 region is CASSLGQGNEQFF. CDR3 DNA sequence: TGTGCCAGCAGCCTGGGACAGGGGAATGAGCAGTTCTTC. This chain connects TRBV7-3 to TRBJ2-1; TRBD1 matches 10 bases. Unmatched junction bases numbered 2, after V lost 5 bases and J lost 7 bases. The germline gives CDR1 SGHTA, CDR2 FQGTGA. CDR3 size: 13 residues.

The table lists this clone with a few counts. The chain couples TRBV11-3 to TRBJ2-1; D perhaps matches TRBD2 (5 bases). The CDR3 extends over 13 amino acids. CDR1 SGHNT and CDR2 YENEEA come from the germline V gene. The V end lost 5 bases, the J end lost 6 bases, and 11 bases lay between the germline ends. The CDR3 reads CASSPGLFNEQFF. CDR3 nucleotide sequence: TGTGCCAGCAGCCCCGGACTGTTCAATGAGCAGTTCTTC.

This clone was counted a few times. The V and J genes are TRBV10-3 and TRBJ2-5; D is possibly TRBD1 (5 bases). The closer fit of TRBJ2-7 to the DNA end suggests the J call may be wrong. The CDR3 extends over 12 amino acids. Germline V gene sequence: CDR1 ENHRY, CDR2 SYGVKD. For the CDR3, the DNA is TGTGCCATCAGCAAAGGGGTACACGAGCAGTACTTC. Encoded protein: CAISKGVHEQYF.

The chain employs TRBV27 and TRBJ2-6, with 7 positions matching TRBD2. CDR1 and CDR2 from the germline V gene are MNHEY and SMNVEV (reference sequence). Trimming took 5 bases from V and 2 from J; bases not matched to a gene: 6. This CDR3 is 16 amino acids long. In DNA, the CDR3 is TGTGCCAGCAGTCCCTGGGGGGGAGCTGGGGCCAACGTCCTGACTTTC. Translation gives CASSPWGGAGANVLTF.

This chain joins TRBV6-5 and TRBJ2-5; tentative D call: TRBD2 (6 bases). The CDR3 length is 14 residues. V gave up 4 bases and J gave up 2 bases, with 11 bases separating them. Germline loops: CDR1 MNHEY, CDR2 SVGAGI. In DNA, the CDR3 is TGTGCCAGCAGTTCGCCCCGGGGGCAAGAGACCCAGTACTTC. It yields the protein CASSSPRGQETQYF.

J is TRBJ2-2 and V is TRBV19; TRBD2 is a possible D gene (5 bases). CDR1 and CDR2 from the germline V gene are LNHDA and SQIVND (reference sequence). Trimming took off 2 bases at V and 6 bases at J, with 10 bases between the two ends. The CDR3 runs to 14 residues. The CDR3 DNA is TGTGCCAGTAGTATAATGAGGGAGTCCGGGGAGCTGTTTTTT. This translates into CASSIMRESGELFF.